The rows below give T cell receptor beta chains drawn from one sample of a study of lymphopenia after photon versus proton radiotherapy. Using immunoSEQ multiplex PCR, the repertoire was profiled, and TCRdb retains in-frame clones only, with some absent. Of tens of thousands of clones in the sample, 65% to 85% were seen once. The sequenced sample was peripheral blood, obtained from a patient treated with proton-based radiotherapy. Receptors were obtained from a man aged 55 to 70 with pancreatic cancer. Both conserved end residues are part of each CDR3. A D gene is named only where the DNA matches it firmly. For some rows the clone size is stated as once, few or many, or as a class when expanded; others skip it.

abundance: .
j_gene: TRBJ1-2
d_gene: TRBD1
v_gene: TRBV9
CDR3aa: CASSETDWDRGNYGYTF
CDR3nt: TGTGCCAGCAGCGAGACAGATTGGGACAGGGGGAACTATGGCTACACCTTC

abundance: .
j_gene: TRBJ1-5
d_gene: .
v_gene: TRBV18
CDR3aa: CASSSQVSNQPQHF
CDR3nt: TGTGCCAGCTCCTCACAGGTTAGCAATCAGCCCCAGCATTTT

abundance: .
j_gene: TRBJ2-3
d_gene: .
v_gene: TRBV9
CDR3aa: CASSVSGPSTDTQYF
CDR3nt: TGTGCCAGCAGCGTAAGCGGTCCTAGCACAGATACGCAGTATTTT

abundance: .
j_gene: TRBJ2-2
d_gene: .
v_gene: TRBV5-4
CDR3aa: CASSFRRDNTGELFF
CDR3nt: TGTGCCAGCAGCTTTCGCCGGGATAACACCGGGGAGCTGTTTTTT

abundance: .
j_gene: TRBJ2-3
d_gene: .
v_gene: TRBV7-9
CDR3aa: CASSTDPGHRTDTQYF
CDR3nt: TGTGCCAGCAGCACAGACCCGGGCCATCGCACAGATACGCAGTATTTT

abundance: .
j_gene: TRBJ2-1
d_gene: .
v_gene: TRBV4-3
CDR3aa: CASSQDYGSSNEQFF
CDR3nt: TGCGCCAGCAGCCAAGATTACGGGTCTTCCAATGAGCAGTTCTTC

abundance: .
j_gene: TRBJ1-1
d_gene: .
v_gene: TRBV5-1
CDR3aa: CASSLLLANTEAFF
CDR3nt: TGCGCCAGCAGCTTGCTTTTGGCGAACACTGAAGCTTTCTTT

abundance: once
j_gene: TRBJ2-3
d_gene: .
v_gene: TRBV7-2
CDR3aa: CASSPMKGTDTQYF
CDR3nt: TGTGCCAGCAGCCCGATGAAGGGCACAGATACGCAGTATTTT

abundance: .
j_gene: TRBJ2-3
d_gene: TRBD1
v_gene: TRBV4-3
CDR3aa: CASSRGQAGDTQYF
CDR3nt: TGCGCCAGCAGCCGTGGACAGGCGGGAGATACGCAGTATTTT

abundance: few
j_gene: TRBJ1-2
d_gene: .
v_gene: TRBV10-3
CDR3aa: CAISGLEGYGYTF
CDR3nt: TGTGCCATCAGTGGACTGGAGGGCTATGGCTACACCTTC

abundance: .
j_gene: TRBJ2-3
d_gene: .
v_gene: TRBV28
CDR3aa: CASSLRPPRDTQYF
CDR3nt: TGTGCCAGCAGTTTAAGGCCCCCCCGGGATACGCAGTATTTT

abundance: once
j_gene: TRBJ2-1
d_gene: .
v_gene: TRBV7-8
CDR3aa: CASSSRNQGNNEQFF
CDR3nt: TGTGCCAGCAGCTCAAGAAACCAGGGAAACAATGAGCAGTTCTTC

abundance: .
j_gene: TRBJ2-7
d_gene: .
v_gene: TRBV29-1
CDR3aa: CSVWTLSYEQYF
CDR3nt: TGCAGCGTTTGGACACTCTCCTACGAGCAGTACTTC

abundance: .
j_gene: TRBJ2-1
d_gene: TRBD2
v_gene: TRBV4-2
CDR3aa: CASSQARTSGPRRGELQFF
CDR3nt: TGTGCCAGCAGCCAAGCAAGGACTAGCGGGCCCCGCCGGGGAGAACTACAGTTCTTC

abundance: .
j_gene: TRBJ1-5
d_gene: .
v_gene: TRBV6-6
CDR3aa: CASKAALVQPQHF
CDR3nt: TGTGCCAGCAAGGCGGCTTTGGTTCAGCCCCAGCATTTT

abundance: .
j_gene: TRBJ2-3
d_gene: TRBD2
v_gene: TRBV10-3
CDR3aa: CAISDPSASGRLNTQYF
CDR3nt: TGTGCCATCAGTGACCCTTCGGCTAGCGGGAGGTTGAATACGCAGTATTTT

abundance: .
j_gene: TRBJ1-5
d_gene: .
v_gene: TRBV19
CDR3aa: CASSSGTPHQPQHF
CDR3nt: TGTGCCAGTTCCTCCGGGACACCTCATCAGCCCCAGCATTTT

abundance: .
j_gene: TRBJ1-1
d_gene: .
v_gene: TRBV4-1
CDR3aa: CASSLQGWTEAFF
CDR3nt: TGCGCCAGCAGCCTTCAGGGGTGGACTGAAGCTTTCTTT

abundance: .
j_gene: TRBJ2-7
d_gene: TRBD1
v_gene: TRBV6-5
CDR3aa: CASRRTGVYEQYF
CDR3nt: TGTGCCAGCAGACGTACAGGGGTTTACGAGCAGTACTTC

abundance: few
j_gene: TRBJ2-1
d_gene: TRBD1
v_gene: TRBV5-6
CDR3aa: CASSGGQGYTEQFF
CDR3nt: TGTGCCAGCAGCGGCGGACAGGGTTATACTGAGCAGTTCTTC

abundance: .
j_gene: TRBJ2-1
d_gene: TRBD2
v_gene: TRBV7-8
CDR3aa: CASSFPEREGLFYNEQFF
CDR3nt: TGTGCCAGCAGCTTCCCCGAGCGGGAGGGGTTATTCTACAATGAGCAGTTCTTC

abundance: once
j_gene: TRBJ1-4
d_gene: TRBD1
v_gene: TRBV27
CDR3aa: CASSLLTGVGGKLFF
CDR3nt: TGTGCCAGCAGCCTCCTGACAGGGGTTGGGGGAAAACTGTTTTTT

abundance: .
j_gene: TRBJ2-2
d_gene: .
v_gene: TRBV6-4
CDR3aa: CASKPGTSTGELFF
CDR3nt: TGTGCCAGCAAACCCGGGACTTCAACCGGGGAGCTGTTTTTT

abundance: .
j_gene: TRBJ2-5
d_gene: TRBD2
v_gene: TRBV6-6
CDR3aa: CASSYSGGRETQYF
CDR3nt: TGTGCCAGCAGTTACTCGGGGGGGAGGGAGACCCAGTACTTC